This note documents a single T cell receptor (beta chain) sequence. With 4 bases removed from V and 3 bases from J, the gap between germline ends came to 16 bases. Germline CDR1 reads SNHLY; CDR2 reads FYNNEI. CDR3 length: 16 amino acids. The entry originates in a study of CD8 T cells in Susac syndrome. TEMRA cells were enriched by FACS, while CD8+ and CD4+ T cells were obtained through a negative isolation that was performed magnetically. RNA was extracted with the RNeasy kit, and a quantity of about 0.45 to 1 ug was reverse transcribed using random hexamers. MiXCR was run by TCRdb on the immunoSEQ multiplex PCR reads, yielding one entry per CDR3 protein. The sample includes over 200,000 distinct CDR3 sequences, around 95% of them seen just once.

The rearrangement links TRBV2 to TRBJ2-1; D possibly matches TRBD1 or TRBD2 (6 bases each). This clonotype was obtained from a human donor with multiple sclerosis. Input material: CD4+ T cells from PBMCs. Here the CDR3 reads CASSATAGQHYNEQFF. DNA of the CDR3: TGTGCCAGCAGTGCAACTGCGGGACAACACTACAATGAGCAGTTCTTC.